This record covers a single TCR beta chain. Its antigen is not yet known. No qualities accompany the bases; no much larger clone lies one base away. The CDR3 spans 17 residues, from the cysteine through the phenylalanine. CDR3 DNA only is kept here, 51 bases in frame from base 1. V loses 5 bases of germline sequence and J loses 2 bases, and the interval between the two ends is 16 bases. The library was made by 5' RACE. Data came from an Illumina HiSeq 2500. A second PCR of 7 to 11 cycles was performed with a sample-barcoded 5' primer and a J-beta primer mix. A template-switch 5' adaptor carrying 12 random nucleotides introduced a unique molecular identifier onto each TCR beta cDNA molecule. Each sample yielded at least 3 million CDR3-containing paired-end reads. All of the RNA was converted into first-strand cDNA using the Mint cDNA synthesis kit, with a TRBC-specific oligonucleotide serving as the primer. After uracil-DNA glycosylase treatment, a first 18-cycle PCR used universal primers M1SS and BC2_uni_R on all cDNA. On the study's bioinformatics: For normalization, 1 million high-quality reads were randomly selected from each sample, with every read carrying a distinct molecular identifier. Instead of being binned into consensus sequences, reads with shared molecular identifiers were discarded. MiTCR, with a Q25 quality threshold and the strictest error-elimination algorithm, was used for CDR3 identification, clonotype clustering and error correction. A nonparametric unseen species model using Euler transformation provided a lower-bound estimate of total TCR beta diversity. Using fastp at Q25 and MiXCR, TCRdb reprocessed the public reads and kept productive beta chains. Every entry covers one CDR3 protein and lists the most common genes and DNA from its rows. For this entry, the V and J calls and clone size follow TCRdb and not the study's own pipeline. For this sample there are about 970,000 distinct CDR3 sequences; about 53% appear just once. The ten largest clones take up roughly 23% of the sample.

The data derive from a study of blood T cells in healthy people across ages (dated by TCRdb to about 2015). At the level of the whole study: Template switching captured roughly one uniquely barcoded TCR beta cDNA molecule per two T cells in model experiments. Using the same blood draw, the study looked at two additional independent replicas of 1 million unique cDNA reads for two donors, one aged 18 to 29 and the other aged 80 or older. Using deep sequencing normalized with unique cDNA molecular identifiers, the study measured how TCR beta repertoire diversity changes with age. Donors were grouped into four age groups: young (average approximately 15 years), middle-aged (39), aged (approximately 67) and long-lived (less than 85). To avoid experimental bias, donors of different ages were spread randomly across the sequencing lanes. The full study reports these points: Compared with the aged group, the long-lived group had more naive CD4+ T cells, fewer expanded clones and increased TCR diversity, suggesting age selection. There was a strong correlation between observed TCR beta diversity and the percentage of naive T cells measured by flow cytometry. Observed TCR beta diversity per million T cells fell roughly linearly with age, and a significant reduction was already apparent by age approximately 40. Estimates of total diversity based on one million sequenced T cells were considered lower bounds and underestimates. Donor CMV infection status was unknown, potentially confounding age-related changes in expanded clonotypes. Since profiling was done on bulk unsorted PBMCs, naive and antigen-experienced compartments could not be conclusively compared.

The roughly 37 donors, aged about 6 to 100 years, were systemically healthy Caucasian individuals from Russia. Each donor gave ten milliliters of peripheral blood, drawn into EDTA-treated Vacutainer tubes. Ficoll-Paque density-gradient centrifugation was used to isolate PBMCs, with at least 7 million per sample. Trizol reagent was used to extract total RNA from the PBMCs, yielding at least 6 micrograms per sample. For every donor, flow cytometry on a PBMC aliquot measured the percentage of naive CD45RAhigh/CD27high T cells. The clonotype comes from a woman in her sixties or seventies in good health. Sequenced material: blood. This chain joins TRBV12-3 or TRBV12-4 to TRBJ2-6; a tentative D call is TRBD1 (6 bases match). The encoded CDR3 is CASSLRGFATGANVLTF. DNA sequence: TGTGCCAGCAGTCTCAGGGGTTTTGCAACTGGGGCCAACGTCCTGACTTTC.